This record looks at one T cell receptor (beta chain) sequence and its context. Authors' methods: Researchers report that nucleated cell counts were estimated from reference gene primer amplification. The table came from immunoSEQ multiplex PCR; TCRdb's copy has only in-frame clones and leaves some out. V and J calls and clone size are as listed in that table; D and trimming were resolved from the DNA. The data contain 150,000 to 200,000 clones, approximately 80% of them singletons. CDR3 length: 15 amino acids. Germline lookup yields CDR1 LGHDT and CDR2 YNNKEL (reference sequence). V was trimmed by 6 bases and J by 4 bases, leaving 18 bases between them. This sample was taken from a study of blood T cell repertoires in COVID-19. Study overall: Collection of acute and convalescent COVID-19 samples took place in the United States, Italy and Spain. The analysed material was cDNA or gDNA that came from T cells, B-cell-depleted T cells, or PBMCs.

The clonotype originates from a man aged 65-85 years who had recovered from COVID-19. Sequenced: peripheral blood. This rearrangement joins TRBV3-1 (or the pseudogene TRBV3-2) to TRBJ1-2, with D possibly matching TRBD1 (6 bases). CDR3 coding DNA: TGTGCCAGCAGGCCGATTGACAGGATCGGCTATGGCTACACCTTC. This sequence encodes CASRPIDRIGYGYTF.